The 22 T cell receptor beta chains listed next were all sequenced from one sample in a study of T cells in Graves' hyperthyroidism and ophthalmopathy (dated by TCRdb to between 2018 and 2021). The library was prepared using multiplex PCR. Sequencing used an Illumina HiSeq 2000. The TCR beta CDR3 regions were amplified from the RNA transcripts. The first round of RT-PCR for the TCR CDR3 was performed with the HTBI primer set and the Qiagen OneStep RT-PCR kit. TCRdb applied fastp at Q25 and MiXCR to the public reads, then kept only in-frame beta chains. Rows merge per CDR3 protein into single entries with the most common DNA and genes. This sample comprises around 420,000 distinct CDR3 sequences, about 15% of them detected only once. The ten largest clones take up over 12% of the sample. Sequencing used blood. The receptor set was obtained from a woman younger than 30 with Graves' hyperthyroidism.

The CDR3 is CASSQDVAGKTQYF. The DNA of the CDR3 is TGTGCCAGCAGCCAAGATGTGGCTGGGAAGACCCAGTACTTC. This chain uses TRBV3-1 with TRBJ2-5; D gene unclear. The CDR3 runs 14 residues. Trimming removed 0 bases at V and 6 bases at J, with 11 bases between. Germline V gives CDR1 LGHDT, CDR2 YNNKEL (reference sequence).

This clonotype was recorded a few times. CDR3 loop: CASSTGTGNYEQYF. The DNA of the CDR3 is TGTGCCAGCTCAACCGGGACAGGGAACTACGAGCAGTACTTC. The genes are TRBV18 and TRBJ2-7; 9 bases are a match to TRBD1. The J segment lost 3 bases and the V segment lost 5 bases, leaving 5 bases of the junction unmatched. Germline lookup yields CDR1 KGHSH and CDR2 LQKENI. This CDR3 has 14 residues.

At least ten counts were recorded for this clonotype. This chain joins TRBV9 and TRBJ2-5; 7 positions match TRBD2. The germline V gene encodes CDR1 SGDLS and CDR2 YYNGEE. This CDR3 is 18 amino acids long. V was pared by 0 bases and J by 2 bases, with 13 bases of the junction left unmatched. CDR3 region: CASSVDPLGRGRQETQYF. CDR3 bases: TGTGCCAGCAGCGTAGACCCCCTCGGGCGGGGGAGACAAGAGACCCAGTACTTC.

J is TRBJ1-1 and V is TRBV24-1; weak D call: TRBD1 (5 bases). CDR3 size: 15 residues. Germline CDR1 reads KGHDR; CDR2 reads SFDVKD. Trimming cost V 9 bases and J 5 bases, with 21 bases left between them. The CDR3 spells CATADGGAGGTEAFF. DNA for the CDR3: TGTGCCACCGCTGATGGAGGAGCCGGGGGGACTGAAGCTTTCTTT.

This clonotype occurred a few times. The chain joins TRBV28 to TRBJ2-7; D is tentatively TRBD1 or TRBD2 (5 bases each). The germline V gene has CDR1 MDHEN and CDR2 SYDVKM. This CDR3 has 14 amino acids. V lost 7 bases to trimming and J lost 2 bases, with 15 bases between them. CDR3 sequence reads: CASTTGTVPYEQYF. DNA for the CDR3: TGTGCCAGCACCACCGGGACGGTCCCCTACGAGCAGTACTTC.

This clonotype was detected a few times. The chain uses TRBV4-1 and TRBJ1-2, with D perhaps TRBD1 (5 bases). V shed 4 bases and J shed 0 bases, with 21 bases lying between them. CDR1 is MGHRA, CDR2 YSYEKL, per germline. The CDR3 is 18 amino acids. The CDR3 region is CASSPSPPGPPANYGYTF. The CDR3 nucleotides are TGCGCCAGCAGCCCATCACCTCCGGGACCTCCAGCTAACTATGGCTACACCTTC.

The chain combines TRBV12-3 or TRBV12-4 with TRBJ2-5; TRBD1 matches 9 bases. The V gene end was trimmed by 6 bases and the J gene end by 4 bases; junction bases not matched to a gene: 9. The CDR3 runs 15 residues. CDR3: CASSPTGTGTETQYF. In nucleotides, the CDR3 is TGTGCCAGCAGCCCTACGGGGACAGGGACAGAGACCCAGTACTTC.

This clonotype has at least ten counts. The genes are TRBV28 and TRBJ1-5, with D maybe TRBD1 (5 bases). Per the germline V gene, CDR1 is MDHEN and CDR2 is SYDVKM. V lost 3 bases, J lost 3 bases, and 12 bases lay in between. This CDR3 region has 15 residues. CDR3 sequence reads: CASSFRDRTNQPQHF. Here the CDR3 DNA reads TGTGCCAGCAGTTTTAGGGACCGAACCAATCAGCCCCAGCATTTT.

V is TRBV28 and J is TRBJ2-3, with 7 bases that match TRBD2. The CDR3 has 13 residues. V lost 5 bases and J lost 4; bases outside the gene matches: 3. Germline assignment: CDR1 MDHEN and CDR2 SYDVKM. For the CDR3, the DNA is TGTGCCAGCAGTGGGGACTACGCAGATACGCAGTATTTT. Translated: CASSGDYADTQYF.

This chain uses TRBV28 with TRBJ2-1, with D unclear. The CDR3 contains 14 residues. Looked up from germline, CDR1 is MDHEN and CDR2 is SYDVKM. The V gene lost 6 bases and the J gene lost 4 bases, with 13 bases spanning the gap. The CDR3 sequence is CASSPRWRYNEQFF. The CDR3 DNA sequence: TGTGCCAGCAGCCCCCGATGGAGATACAATGAGCAGTTCTTC.

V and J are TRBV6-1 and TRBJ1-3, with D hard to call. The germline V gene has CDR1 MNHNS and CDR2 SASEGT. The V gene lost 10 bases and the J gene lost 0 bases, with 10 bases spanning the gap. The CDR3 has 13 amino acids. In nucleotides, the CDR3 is TGTGCCACCCACACGAGCTCTGGAAACACCATATATTTT. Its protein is CATHTSSGNTIYF.

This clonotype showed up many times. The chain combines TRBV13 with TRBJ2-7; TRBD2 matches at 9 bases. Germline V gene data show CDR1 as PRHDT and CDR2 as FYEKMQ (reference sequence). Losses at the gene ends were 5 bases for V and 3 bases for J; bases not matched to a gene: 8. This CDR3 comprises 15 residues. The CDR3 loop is CASSMGLANSYEQYF. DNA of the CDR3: TGTGCCAGCAGCATGGGACTAGCAAATAGCTACGAGCAGTACTTC.

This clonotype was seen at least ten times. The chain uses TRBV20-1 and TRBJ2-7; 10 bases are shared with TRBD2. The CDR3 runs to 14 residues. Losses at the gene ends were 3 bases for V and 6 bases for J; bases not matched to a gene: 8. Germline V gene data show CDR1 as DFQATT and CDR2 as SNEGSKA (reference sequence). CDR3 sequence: CSARASGSRSEQYF. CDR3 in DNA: TGCAGTGCTAGGGCTAGCGGGAGTAGGAGCGAGCAGTACTTC.

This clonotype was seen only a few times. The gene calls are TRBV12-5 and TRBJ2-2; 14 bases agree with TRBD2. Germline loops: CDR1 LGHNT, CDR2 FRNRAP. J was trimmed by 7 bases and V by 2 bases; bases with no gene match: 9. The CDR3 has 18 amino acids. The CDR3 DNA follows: TGTGCTAGTGGTTTGCGAACCGGGACTAGCGGGGGTAACGGGGAGCTGTTTTTT. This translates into CASGLRTGTSGGNGELFF. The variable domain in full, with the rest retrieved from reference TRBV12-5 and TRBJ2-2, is DARVTQTPRHKVTEMGQEVTMRCQPILGHNTVFWYRQTMMQGLELLAYFRNRAPLDDSGMPKDRFSAEMPDATLATLKIQPSEPRDSAVYFCASGLRTGTSGGNGELFFGEGSRLTVL.

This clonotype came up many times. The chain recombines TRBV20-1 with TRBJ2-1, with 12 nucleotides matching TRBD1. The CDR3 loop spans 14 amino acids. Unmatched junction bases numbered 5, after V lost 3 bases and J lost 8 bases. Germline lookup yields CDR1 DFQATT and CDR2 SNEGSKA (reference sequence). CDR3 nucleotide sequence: TGCAGTGCTAGGGGACAGGGGGCCACAGATGAGCAGTTCTTC. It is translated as CSARGQGATDEQFF.

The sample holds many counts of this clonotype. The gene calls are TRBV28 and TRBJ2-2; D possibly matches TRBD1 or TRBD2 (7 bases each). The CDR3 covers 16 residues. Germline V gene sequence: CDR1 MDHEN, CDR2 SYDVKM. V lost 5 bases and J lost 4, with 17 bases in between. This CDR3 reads CASSALGGGVTGELFF. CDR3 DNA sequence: TGTGCCAGCAGTGCGTTGGGAGGGGGCGTCACCGGGGAGCTGTTTTTT.

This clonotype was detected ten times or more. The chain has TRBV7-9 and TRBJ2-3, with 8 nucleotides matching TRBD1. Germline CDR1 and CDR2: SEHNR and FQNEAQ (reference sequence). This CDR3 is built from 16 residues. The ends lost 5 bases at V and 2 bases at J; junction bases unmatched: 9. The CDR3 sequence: CASSPDRGRNTDTQYF. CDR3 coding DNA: TGTGCCAGCAGCCCCGACAGGGGAAGGAACACAGATACGCAGTATTTT. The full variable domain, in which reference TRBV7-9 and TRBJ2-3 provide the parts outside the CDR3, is DTGVSQNPRHKITKRGQNVTFRCDPISEHNRLYWYRQTLGQGPEFLTYFQNEAQLEKSRLLSDRFSAERPKGSFSTLEIQRTEQGDSAMYLCASSPDRGRNTDTQYFGPGTRLTVL.

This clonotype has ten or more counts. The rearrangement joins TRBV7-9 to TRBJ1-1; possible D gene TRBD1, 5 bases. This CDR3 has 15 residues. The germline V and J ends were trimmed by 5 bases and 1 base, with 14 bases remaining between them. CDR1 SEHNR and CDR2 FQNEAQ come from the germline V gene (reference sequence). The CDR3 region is CASSALGTANTEAFF. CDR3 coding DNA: TGTGCCAGCAGCGCCCTTGGGACGGCGAACACTGAAGCTTTCTTT. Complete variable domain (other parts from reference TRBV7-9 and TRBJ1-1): DTGVSQNPRHKITKRGQNVTFRCDPISEHNRLYWYRQTLGQGPEFLTYFQNEAQLEKSRLLSDRFSAERPKGSFSTLEIQRTEQGDSAMYLCASSALGTANTEAFFGQGTRLTVV.

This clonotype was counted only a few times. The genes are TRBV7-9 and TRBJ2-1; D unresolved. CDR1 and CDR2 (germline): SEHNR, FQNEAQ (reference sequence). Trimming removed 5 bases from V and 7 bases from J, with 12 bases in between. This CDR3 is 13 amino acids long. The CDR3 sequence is CASSPPVLNEQFF. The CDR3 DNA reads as TGTGCCAGCAGCCCCCCCGTTCTTAATGAGCAGTTCTTC.

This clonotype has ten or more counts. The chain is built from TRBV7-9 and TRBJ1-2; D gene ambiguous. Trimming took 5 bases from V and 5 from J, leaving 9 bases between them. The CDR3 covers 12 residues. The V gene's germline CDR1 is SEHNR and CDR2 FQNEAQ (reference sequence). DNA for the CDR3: TGTGCCAGCAGCCGTGGGAGTTATGGCTACACCTTC. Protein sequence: CASSRGSYGYTF.

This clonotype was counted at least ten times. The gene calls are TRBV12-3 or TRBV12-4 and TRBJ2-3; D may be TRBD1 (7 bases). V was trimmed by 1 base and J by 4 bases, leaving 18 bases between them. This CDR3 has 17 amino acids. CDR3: CASSLVQRQGGADTQYF. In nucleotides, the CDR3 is TGTGCCAGCAGTTTAGTGCAACGACAGGGAGGTGCAGATACGCAGTATTTT.

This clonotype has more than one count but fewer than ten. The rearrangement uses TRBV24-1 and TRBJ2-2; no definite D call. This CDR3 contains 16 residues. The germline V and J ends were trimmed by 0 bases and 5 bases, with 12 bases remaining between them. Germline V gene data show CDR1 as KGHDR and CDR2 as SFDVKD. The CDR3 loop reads CATSDLWGPRTGELFF. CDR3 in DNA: TGTGCCACCAGTGATTTGTGGGGTCCACGGACCGGGGAGCTGTTTTTT.